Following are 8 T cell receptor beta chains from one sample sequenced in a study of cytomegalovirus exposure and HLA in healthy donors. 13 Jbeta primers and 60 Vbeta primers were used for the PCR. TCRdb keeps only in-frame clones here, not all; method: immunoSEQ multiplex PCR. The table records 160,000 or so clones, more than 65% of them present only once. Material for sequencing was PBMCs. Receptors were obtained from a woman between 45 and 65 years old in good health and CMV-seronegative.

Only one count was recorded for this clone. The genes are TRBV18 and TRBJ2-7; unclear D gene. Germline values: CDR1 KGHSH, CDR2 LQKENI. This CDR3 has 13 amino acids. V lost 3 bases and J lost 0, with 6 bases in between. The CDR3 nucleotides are TGTGCCAGCTCACCCTCGAGCTCCTACGAGCAGTACTTC. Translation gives CASSPSSSYEQYF.

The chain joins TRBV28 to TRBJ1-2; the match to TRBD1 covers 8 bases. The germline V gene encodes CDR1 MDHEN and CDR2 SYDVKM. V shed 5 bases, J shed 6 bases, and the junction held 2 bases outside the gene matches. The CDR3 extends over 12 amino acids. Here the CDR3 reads CASSTGGNGYTF. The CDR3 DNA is TGTGCCAGCAGTACAGGGGGAAATGGCTACACCTTC.

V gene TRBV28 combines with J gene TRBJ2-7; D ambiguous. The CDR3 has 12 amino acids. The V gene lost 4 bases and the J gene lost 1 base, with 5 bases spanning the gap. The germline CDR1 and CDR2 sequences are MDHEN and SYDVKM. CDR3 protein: CASSSNSYEQYF. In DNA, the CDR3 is TGTGCCAGCAGTTCCAATTCCTACGAGCAGTACTTC.

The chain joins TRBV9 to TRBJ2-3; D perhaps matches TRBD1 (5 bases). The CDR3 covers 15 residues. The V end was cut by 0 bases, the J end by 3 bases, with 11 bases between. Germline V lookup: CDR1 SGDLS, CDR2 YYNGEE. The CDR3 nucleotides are TGTGCCAGCAGCGTAGGGGGCCGAACGACAGATACGCAGTATTTT. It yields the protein CASSVGGRTTDTQYF.

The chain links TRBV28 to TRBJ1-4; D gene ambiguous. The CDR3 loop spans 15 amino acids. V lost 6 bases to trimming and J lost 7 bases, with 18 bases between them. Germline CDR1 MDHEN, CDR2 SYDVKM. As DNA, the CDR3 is TGTGCCAGCAGCCTGGGGAGCACGGGCGGTGAAAAACTGTTTTTT. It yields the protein CASSLGSTGGEKLFF.

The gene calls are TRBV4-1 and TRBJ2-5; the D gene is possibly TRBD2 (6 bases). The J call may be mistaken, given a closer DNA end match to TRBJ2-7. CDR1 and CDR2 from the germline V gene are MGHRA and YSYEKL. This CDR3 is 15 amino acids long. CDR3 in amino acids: CASRKEGLPSYEQYF. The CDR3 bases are TGCGCCAGCAGAAAGGAGGGACTTCCATCATACGAGCAGTACTTC.

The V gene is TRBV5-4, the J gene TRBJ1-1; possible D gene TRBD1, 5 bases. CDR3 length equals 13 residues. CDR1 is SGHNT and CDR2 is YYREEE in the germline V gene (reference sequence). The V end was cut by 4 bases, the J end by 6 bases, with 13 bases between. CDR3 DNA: TGTGCCAGCAGCCGACCTGGGGCACCTGAAGCTTTCTTT. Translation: CASSRPGAPEAFF.

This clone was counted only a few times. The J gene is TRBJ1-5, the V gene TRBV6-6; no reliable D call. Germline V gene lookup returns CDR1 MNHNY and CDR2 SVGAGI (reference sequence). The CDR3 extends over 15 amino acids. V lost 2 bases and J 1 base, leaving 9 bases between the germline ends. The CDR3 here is CASSYRYESNQPQHF. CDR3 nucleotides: TGTGCCAGCAGTTACCGTTATGAGAGCAATCAGCCCCAGCATTTT.